The following is a TCR beta chain sequence with its context. Its matching antigen is unknown. CDR1 is SGHRS, CDR2 YFSETQ, per germline. The CDR3 consists of 16 residues. V lost 0 bases, J lost 10 bases, and 10 bases stayed unmatched. The sample is drawn from a study of T cell responses to AZD1222 COVID-19 vaccine. Study-wide context: Pooled together were second doses at about 4 or about 12 weeks.

The study's findings and limits: Vaccination with two AZD1222 doses was followed by a rise in Spike-specific TCR breadth and depth.

Some clones are missing from TCRdb's copy, which holds only in-frame ones; the method was immunoSEQ multiplex PCR. Among about 140,000 clones listed, over 85% were seen once. This sample comprised peripheral blood, obtained on day 0 of AZD1222 vaccination. The chain combines TRBV5-1 with TRBJ2-1; 10 bases line up with TRBD1. The TCR originated in an adult in good health. The CDR3, as DNA: TGCGCCAGCAGCTTGGTCCGGGACAGGGGTATGGGGGAGCAGTTCTTC. Amino acid sequence: CASSLVRDRGMGEQFF.